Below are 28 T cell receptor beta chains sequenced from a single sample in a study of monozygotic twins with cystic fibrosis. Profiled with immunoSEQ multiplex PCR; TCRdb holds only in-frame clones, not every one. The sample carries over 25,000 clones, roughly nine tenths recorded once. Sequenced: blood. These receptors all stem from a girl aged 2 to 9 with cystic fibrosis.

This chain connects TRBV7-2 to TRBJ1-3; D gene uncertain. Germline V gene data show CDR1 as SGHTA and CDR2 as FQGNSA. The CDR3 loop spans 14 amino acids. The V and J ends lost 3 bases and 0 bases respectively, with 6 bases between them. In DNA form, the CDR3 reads TGTGCCAGCAGCTTGACAAGCTCTGGAAACACCATATATTTT. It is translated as CASSLTSSGNTIYF.

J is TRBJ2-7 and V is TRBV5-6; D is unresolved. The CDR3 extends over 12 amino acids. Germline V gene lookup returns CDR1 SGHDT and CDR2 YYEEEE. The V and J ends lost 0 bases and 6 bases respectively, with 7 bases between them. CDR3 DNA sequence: TGTGCCAGCAGCTTGGCTAGGTTCGAGCAGTACTTC. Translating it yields CASSLARFEQYF. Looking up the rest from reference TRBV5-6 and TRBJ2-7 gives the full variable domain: DAGVTQSPTHLIKTRGQQVTLRCSPKSGHDTVSWYQQALGQGPQFIFQYYEEEERQRGNFPDRFSGHQFPNYSSELNVNALLLGDSALYLCASSLARFEQYFGPGTRLTVT.

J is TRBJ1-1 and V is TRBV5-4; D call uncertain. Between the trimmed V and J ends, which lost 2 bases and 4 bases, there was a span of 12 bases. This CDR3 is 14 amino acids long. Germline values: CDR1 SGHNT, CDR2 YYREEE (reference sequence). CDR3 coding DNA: TGTGCCAGCAGCTTTATGGGTGGGAGCACTGAAGCTTTCTTT. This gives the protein CASSFMGGSTEAFF.

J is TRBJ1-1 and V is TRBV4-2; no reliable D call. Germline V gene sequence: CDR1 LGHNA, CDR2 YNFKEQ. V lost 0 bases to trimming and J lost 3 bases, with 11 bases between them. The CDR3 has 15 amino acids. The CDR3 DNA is TGTGCCAGCAGCCAAGATCACGGACTCTACACTGAAGCTTTCTTT. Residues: CASSQDHGLYTEAFF.

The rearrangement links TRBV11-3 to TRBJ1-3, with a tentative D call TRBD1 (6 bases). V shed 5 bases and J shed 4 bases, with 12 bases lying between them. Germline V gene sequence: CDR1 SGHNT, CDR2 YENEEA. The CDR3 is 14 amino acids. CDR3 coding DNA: TGTGCCAGCAGCCAAGGGACATCGGGAAACACCATATATTTT. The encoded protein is CASSQGTSGNTIYF.

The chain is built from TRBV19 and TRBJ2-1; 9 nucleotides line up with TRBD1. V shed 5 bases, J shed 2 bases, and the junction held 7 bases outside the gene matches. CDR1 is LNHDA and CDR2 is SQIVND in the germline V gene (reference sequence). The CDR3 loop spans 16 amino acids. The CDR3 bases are TGTGCCAGTAGTTACCCGGGACAGGGAACCTACAATGAGCAGTTCTTC. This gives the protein CASSYPGQGTYNEQFF.

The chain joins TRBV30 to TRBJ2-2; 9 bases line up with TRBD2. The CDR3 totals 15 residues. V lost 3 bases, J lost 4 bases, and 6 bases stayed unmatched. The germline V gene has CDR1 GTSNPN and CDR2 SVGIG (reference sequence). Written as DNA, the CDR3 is TGTGCCTGGAGCATAAAGACTAGCGGCACCGGGGAGCTGTTTTTT. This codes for CAWSIKTSGTGELFF.

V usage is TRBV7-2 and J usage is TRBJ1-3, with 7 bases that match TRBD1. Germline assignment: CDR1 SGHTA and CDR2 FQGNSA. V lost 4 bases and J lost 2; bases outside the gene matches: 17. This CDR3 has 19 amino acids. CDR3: CASSWEGATWGLAGNTIYF. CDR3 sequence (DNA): TGTGCCAGCAGCTGGGAGGGGGCTACCTGGGGCCTGGCTGGAAACACCATATATTTT.

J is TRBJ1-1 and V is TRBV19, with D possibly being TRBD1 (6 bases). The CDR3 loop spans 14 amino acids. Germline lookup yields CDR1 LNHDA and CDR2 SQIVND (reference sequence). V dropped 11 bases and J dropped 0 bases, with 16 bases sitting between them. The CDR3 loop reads CAAGQQEMNTEAFF. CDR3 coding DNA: TGTGCCGCTGGACAGCAAGAAATGAACACTGAAGCTTTCTTT.

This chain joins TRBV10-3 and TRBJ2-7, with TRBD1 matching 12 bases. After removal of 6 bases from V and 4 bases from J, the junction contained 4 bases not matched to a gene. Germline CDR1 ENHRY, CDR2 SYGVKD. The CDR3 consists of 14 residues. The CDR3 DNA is TGTGCCATCAGGGGGACAGGGGGCGCGTACGAGCAGTACTTC. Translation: CAIRGTGGAYEQYF.

DNA for the CDR3: TGTGCCAGTAGTCACCGCCGAGGAGGGCGTATGAACACTGAAGCTTTCTTT. As protein: CASSHRRGGRMNTEAFF. The V and J genes are TRBV19 and TRBJ1-1; unclear D gene. This CDR3 region has 17 residues. CDR1 and CDR2 (germline): LNHDA, SQIVND (reference sequence). Trimming cost V 5 bases and J 0 bases, with 19 bases left between them.

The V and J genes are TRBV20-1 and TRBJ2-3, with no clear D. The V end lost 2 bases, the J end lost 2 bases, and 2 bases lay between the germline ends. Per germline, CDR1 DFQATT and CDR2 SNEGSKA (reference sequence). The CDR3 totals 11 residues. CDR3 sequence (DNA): TGCAGTGCTAGACTCACAGATACGCAGTATTTT. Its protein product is CSARLTDTQYF.

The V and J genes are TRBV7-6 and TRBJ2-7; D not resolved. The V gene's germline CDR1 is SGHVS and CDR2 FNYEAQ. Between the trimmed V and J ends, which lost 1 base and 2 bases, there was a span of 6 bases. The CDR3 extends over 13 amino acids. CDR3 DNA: TGTGCCAGCAGCTTAGACCGAGCCTACGAGCAGTACTTC. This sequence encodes CASSLDRAYEQYF.

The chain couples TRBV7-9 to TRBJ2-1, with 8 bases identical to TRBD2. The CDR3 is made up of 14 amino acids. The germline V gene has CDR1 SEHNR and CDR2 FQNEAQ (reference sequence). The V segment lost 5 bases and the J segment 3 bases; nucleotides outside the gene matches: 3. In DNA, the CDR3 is TGTGCCAGCAGCCCTGCGGGAGGCTACAATGAGCAGTTCTTC. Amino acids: CASSPAGGYNEQFF. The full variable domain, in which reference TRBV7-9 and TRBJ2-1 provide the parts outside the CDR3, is DTGVSQNPRHKITKRGQNVTFRCDPISEHNRLYWYRQTLGQGPEFLTYFQNEAQLEKSRLLSDRFSAERPKGSFSTLEIQRTEQGDSAMYLCASSPAGGYNEQFFGPGTRLTVL.

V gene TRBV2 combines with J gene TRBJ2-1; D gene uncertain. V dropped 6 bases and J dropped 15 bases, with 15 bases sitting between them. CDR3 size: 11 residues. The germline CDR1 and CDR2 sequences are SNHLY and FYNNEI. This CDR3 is CASRARPRGFF. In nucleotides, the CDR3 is TGTGCCAGCAGGGCAAGGCCACGTGGGTTCTTC.

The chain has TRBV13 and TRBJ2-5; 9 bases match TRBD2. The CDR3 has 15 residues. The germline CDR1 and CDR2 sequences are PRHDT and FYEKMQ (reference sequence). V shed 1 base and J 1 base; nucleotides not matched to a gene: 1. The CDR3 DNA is TGTGCCAGCAGCTTAGTTAGCGGGGGCCAAGAGACCCAGTACTTC. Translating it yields CASSLVSGGQETQYF.

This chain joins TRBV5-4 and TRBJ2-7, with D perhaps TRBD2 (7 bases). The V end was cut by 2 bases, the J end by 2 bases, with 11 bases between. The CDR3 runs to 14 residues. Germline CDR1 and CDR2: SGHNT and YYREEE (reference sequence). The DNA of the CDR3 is TGTGCCAGCAGCTTTATGGGGGGGCCCTACGAGCAGTACTTC. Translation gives CASSFMGGPYEQYF. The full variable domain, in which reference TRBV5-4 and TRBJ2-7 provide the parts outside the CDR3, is ETGVTQSPTHLIKTRGQQVTLRCSSQSGHNTVSWYQQALGQGPQFIFQYYREEENGRGNFPPRFSGLQFPNYSSELNVNALELDDSALYLCASSFMGGPYEQYFGPGTRLTVT.

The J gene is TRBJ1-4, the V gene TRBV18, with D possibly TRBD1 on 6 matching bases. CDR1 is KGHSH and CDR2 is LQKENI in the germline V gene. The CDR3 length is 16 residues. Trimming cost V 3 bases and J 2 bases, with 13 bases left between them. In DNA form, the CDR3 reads TGTGCCAGCTCACCCGGACAGAGTGGTACTAATGAAAAACTGTTTTTT. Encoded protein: CASSPGQSGTNEKLFF.

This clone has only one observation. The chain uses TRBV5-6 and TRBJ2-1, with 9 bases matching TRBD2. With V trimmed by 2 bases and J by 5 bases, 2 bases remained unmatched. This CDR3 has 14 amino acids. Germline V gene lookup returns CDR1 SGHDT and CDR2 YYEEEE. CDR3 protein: CASSFLAGNNEQFF. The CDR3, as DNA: TGTGCCAGCAGCTTCCTAGCGGGGAACAATGAGCAGTTCTTC.

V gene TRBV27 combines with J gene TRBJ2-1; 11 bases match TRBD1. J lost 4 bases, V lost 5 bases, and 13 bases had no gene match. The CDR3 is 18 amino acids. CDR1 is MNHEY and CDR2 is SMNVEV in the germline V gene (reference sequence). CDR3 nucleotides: TGTGCCAGCAGTCTTCAATCCGGGACAGGGGGAAAGTACAATGAGCAGTTCTTC. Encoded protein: CASSLQSGTGGKYNEQFF.

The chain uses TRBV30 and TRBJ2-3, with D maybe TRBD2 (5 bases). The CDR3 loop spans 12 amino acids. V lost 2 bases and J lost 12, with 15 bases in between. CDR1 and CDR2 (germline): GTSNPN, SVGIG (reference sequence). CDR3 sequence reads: CAWSRPGGFQYF. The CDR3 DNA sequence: TGTGCCTGGAGTCGCCCCGGCGGGTTTCAGTATTTT.

CDR3 coding DNA: TGTGCCAGCAATGGGACTAGCGGATTGTCCTACAATGAGCAGTTCTTC. It yields the protein CASNGTSGLSYNEQFF. J is TRBJ2-1 and V is TRBV2; 11 positions agree with TRBD2. CDR3 size: 16 residues. Germline V CDR1 and CDR2: SNHLY, FYNNEI. Losses at the gene ends were 7 bases for V and 1 base for J; bases not matched to a gene: 6.

The DNA for the CDR3 is TGCGCCAGCAGCTTGGCCTTAGGGATGAACACTGAAGCTTTCTTT. It specifies CASSLALGMNTEAFF. The chain links TRBV5-1 to TRBJ1-1; D is uncertain. V lost 0 bases, J lost 0 bases, and 9 bases lay in between. The germline CDR1 and CDR2 sequences are SGHRS and YFSETQ. The CDR3 runs to 15 residues.

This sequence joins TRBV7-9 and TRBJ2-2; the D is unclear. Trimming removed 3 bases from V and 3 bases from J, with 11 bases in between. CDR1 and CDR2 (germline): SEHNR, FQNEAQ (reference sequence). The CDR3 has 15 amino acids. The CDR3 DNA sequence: TGTGCCAGCAGCTTGGTCGGAATACACACCGGGGAGCTGTTTTTT. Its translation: CASSLVGIHTGELFF.

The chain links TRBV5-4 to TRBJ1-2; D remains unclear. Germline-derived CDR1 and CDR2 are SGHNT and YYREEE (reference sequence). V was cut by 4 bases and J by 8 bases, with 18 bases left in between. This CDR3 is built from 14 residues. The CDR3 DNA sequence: TGTGCCAGCAGCCCCTATATAGGCCCCCTCGGCTACACCTTC. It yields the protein CASSPYIGPLGYTF.

The CDR3 protein is CASSSYPWGPATNEKLFF. CDR3 in DNA: TGTGCCAGCAGCTCGTACCCCTGGGGGCCTGCAACTAATGAAAAACTGTTTTTT. The V call is TRBV7-9, the J call TRBJ1-4, with D tentatively TRBD1 (6 bases). The CDR3 contains 18 residues. V lost 4 bases to trimming and J lost 0 bases, with 18 bases between them. CDR1 is SEHNR and CDR2 is FQNEAQ in the germline V gene (reference sequence).

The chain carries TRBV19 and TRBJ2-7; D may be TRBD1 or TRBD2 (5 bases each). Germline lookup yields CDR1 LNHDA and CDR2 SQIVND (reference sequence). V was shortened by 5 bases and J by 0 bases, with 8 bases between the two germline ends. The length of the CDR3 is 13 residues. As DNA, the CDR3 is TGTGCCAGTAGTCTAGGGACCTCCTACGAGCAGTACTTC. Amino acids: CASSLGTSYEQYF.

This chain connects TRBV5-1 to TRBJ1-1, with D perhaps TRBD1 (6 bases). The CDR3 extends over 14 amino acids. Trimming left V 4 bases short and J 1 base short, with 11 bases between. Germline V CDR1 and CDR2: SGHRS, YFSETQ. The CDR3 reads CASSPWTANTEAFF. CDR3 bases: TGCGCCAGCAGCCCATGGACAGCGAACACTGAAGCTTTCTTT.